The sequence of this T cell receptor (beta chain) was determined in a study of CD8 T cells in ankylosing spondylitis. Study observations and caveats: What seemed typical of ankylosing spondylitis blood was a TCR beta motif built from about 8 highly homologous variants.

This clonotype was found many times. Its cognate antigen is unknown. With molecular barcodes, quantitative 5'-RACE was used to make the TCR beta libraries. TCRdb re-called the 5' RACE reads with MiXCR, one entry per CDR3 protein. The sample shows 180,000 or so distinct CDR3 sequences, under 14% of them seen only once. The CDR3 is 17 amino acids. V was clipped by 0 bases and J by 5 bases; unmatched bases: 11. Germline V gene sequence: CDR1 MGHRA, CDR2 YSYEKL. Sequencing used blood, either unsorted or a sorted T cell fraction (not recorded which). The chain has TRBV4-1 and TRBJ2-3; 7 nucleotides align to TRBD2. The clonotype was recovered from a male donor with ankylosing spondylitis or in good health (not recorded which). CDR3 DNA: TGCGCCAGCAGCCAAGATTACGAGCTAGCGGAAGGAGATACGCAGTATTTT. Residues: CASSQDYELAEGDTQYF.